The 11 T cell receptor beta chains below come from one sample, sequenced in a study of cytomegalovirus exposure and HLA in healthy donors (dated by TCRdb to between 2016 and 2019). The library was produced with the immunoSEQ multiplex PCR assay. For the multiplex PCR, a mixture combining 60 forward primers for TCR Vbeta segments and 13 reverse primers for TCR Jbeta segments was used. In its TCRdb copy, this immuneACCESS table keeps in-frame sequences only and misses some clones. Where compared with another copy, unresolved V genes explain less than half of these, and the others have no known cause. The sample table shows 240,000 or so clones, and over 70% are seen once. Less than 8.5% of the sample is taken by the ten largest. The specimen was PBMCs. These receptors were collected from a woman aged 55-69 years in good health and CMV-seropositive.

The chain links TRBV5-6 to TRBJ1-6; D is ambiguous. Germline CDR1 and CDR2: SGHDT and YYEEEE. The CDR3 has 11 residues. V was cut by 3 bases and J by 7 bases, with 2 bases left in between. The CDR3 coding sequence is TGTGCCAGCAGCTCGAATTCACCCCTCCACTTT. Translated, it gives CASSSNSPLHF.

This sequence joins TRBV5-1 and TRBJ2-1; 11 nucleotides align to TRBD2. CDR1 is SGHRS and CDR2 is YFSETQ in the germline V gene. This CDR3 region has 15 residues. Trimming took 1 base from V and 7 from J; bases not matched to a gene: 4. The CDR3 reads CASSLLAGGRNEQFF. CDR3 DNA sequence: TGCGCCAGCAGCTTGCTAGCGGGAGGAAGGAATGAGCAGTTCTTC. Using reference TRBV5-1 and TRBJ2-1 for the parts outside the CDR3, the full variable domain is KAGVTQTPRYLIKTRGQQVTLSCSPISGHRSVSWYQQTPGQGLQFLFEYFSETQRNKGNFPGRFSGRQFSNSRSEMNVSTLELGDSALYLCASSLLAGGRNEQFFGPGTRLTVL.

The chain has TRBV30 and TRBJ2-1; 11 nucleotides agree with TRBD1. CDR1 GTSNPN and CDR2 SVGIG come from the germline V gene (reference sequence). V trimming: 2 bases; J trimming: 7 bases; junction bases outside the gene matches: 1. This CDR3 has 13 residues. The CDR3 sequence is CAWSRDRGNEQFF. The CDR3 DNA follows: TGTGCCTGGAGTCGGGACAGGGGGAATGAGCAGTTCTTC.

This clone was picked up one time. V and J are TRBV5-5 and TRBJ1-1; D is uncertain. CDR1 is SGHKS, CDR2 YYEKEE, per germline (reference sequence). This CDR3 is 15 amino acids long. V gave up 0 bases and J gave up 3 bases, with 12 bases separating them. In DNA form, the CDR3 reads TGTGCCAGCAGCTTGGGGCGGCCGGGAGACACTGAAGCTTTCTTT. It specifies CASSLGRPGDTEAFF.

This clone has a handful of counts. The V and J genes are TRBV7-3 and TRBJ2-3; a weak D match, TRBD2 (5 bases). This CDR3 region has 13 residues. Germline lookup yields CDR1 SGHTA and CDR2 FQGTGA. V was shortened by 2 bases and J by 9 bases, with 12 bases between the two germline ends. CDR3 loop: CASSLEIQRTQYF. The CDR3 bases are TGTGCCAGCAGCTTAGAAATCCAGCGGACGCAGTATTTT.

The chain couples TRBV18 to TRBJ1-1; D not certain. V shed 3 bases and J shed 1 base, with 9 bases lying between them. This CDR3 region has 14 residues. The germline V gene has CDR1 KGHSH and CDR2 LQKENI. The CDR3 spells CASSPEAGNTEAFF. CDR3 in DNA: TGTGCCAGCTCACCGGAGGCAGGGAACACTGAAGCTTTCTTT.

This clone was detected only a few times. The chain combines TRBV5-4 with TRBJ2-3; 7 nucleotides match TRBD2. The CDR3 is made up of 15 amino acids. Germline loops: CDR1 SGHNT, CDR2 YYREEE (reference sequence). V lost 0 bases to trimming and J lost 7 bases; unmatched junction nucleotides: 8. The CDR3 nucleotides are TGTGCCAGCAGCTTGGGCGGACTAGATAAATATACGCAGTATTTT. Translated, it gives CASSLGGLDKYTQYF.

This chain uses TRBV13 with TRBJ2-7, with 10 bases identical to TRBD1. CDR1 is PRHDT, CDR2 FYEKMQ, per germline (reference sequence). With 2 bases clipped from V and 5 bases from J, the junction kept 9 bases outside the gene matches. This CDR3 is built from 16 residues. CDR3 nucleotides: TGTGCCAGCAGCTTACCCCACGGACAGGGGGAGAACGAGCAGTACTTC. Translated: CASSLPHGQGENEQYF. The entire variable domain, with the rest obtained from reference TRBV13 and TRBJ2-7, is as follows: AAGVIQSPRHLIKEKRETATLKCYPIPRHDTVYWYQQGPGQDPQFLISFYEKMQSDKGSIPDRFSAQQFSDYHSELNMSSLELGDSALYFCASSLPHGQGENEQYFGPGTRLTVT.

The chain uses TRBV4-1 and TRBJ1-4; D is ambiguous. The germline CDR1 and CDR2 sequences are MGHRA and YSYEKL. The V end lost 0 bases, the J end lost 8 bases, and 19 bases lay between the germline ends. This CDR3 comprises 17 residues. CDR3: CASSQDAFGINGEKLFF. CDR3 nucleotides: TGCGCCAGCAGCCAAGATGCCTTCGGGATAAATGGGGAAAAACTGTTTTTT.

V gene TRBV18 combines with J gene TRBJ1-1; possibly TRBD1 for D (5 bases). Germline V gene lookup returns CDR1 KGHSH and CDR2 LQKENI. The CDR3 spans 15 residues. With 0 bases removed from V and 6 bases from J, the gap between germline ends came to 14 bases. In DNA, the CDR3 is TGTGCCAGCTCACCACCGGGGGGATTGGTCTCTGAAGCTTTCTTT. Translated: CASSPPGGLVSEAFF.

The chain couples TRBV19 to TRBJ2-7; no definite D call. The CDR3 runs to 12 residues. Germline lookup yields CDR1 LNHDA and CDR2 SQIVND (reference sequence). The V end was cut by 5 bases, the J end by 6 bases, with 11 bases between. CDR3 loop: CASSPSSGEQYF. DNA for the CDR3: TGTGCCAGTAGTCCGTCATCGGGCGAGCAGTACTTC.